These 2 T cell receptor beta chains originate from one sample sequenced in a study of beta chain features in type 1 diabetes. General study points: People with Type 1 diabetes carried modestly yet significantly shorter TCRB CDR3s in all four CD4+ subsets.

The sequenced template was cDNA made from the entire isolated RNA. Some clones are missing from TCRdb's copy, which holds only in-frame ones; the method was immunoSEQ multiplex PCR. The data hold some 240,000 clones, with 16% observed a single time. No antigen has been identified for these receptors. Source material: naive CD4+ T cells from blood. Receptors originate from a young man with type 1 diabetes.

This clone occurred a few times. The rearrangement uses TRBV14 and TRBJ2-7; 11 nucleotides match TRBD2. Per the germline V gene, CDR1 is SGHDN and CDR2 is FVKESK. The CDR3 sequence is 16 residues long. V lost 0 bases, J lost 0 bases, and 1 base stayed unmatched. CDR3 in DNA: TGTGCCAGCAGCCAAGATACTAGCGGGAGCTCCTACGAGCAGTACTTC. It specifies CASSQDTSGSSYEQYF.

This chain connects TRBV23-1 to TRBJ2-7; D might be TRBD2 (6 bases). TRBV23-1 belongs to the ORF category, with a function that is uncertain. V lost 1 base and J 6 bases, leaving 19 bases between the germline ends. The CDR3 length is 16 residues. CDR3 in amino acids: CASSQWSLSGGCEQYF. DNA of the CDR3: TGCGCCAGCAGTCAATGGAGCCTTAGCGGAGGCTGCGAGCAGTACTTC.